The next 4 T cell receptor beta chains were all read from a single sample in a study of T-cell reconstitution after alpha-beta-depleted transplantation in children. The library targeted TCRbeta and was prepared with unique molecular identifiers. TCRdb analysed the PCR reads with MiXCR anew, one entry per CDR3 protein. Counted here are more than 400,000 distinct CDR3 sequences, about an eighth occurring once; the ten biggest clones make up 11% to 15%. Material: PBMCs, mostly from graft donor cells, obtained 180 days after TCRalphabeta/CD19-depleted stem cell transplant. These TCRs come from a female patient aged 2-9 years who had a stem cell transplant for aplastic anemia, so the T cells may come from the graft donor.

In this sample, this clonotype turned up a few times. J is TRBJ2-1 and V is TRBV6-1; 13 bases are shared with TRBD2. Trimming cost V 6 bases and J 4 bases; bases outside gene matches: 9. Germline V gene sequence: CDR1 MNHNS, CDR2 SASEGT. This CDR3 contains 17 residues. The CDR3 loop reads CASSPTSGRASYNEQFF. In DNA form, the CDR3 reads TGTGCCAGCAGCCCCACTAGCGGGAGGGCCTCGTACAATGAGCAGTTCTTC.

This clonotype came up a few times. The chain is built from TRBV15 and TRBJ1-2; 8 nucleotides agree with TRBD1. Germline trimming cut 0 bases from V and 8 bases from J; bases unmatched to any gene: 14. This CDR3 comprises 17 residues. From germline, CDR1 is LNHNV and CDR2 YYDKDF (reference sequence). The CDR3 DNA reads TGTGCCACCAGCAGAGATCATTCCCTAGCAGGGACAGGCGGCTACACCTTC. This sequence encodes CATSRDHSLAGTGGYTF.

In this sample, this clonotype turned up a few times. The rearrangement joins TRBV6-2 or TRBV6-3 to TRBJ1-5, with 7 bases fitting TRBD1. CDR1 is MNHEY and CDR2 is SVGEGT in the germline V gene. This CDR3 region has 14 residues. The V gene end was trimmed by 10 bases and the J gene end by 4 bases; junction bases not matched to a gene: 10. DNA for the CDR3: TGTGCCATACAACAGGGGTCGCGGAATCAGCCCCAGCATTTT. Protein sequence: CAIQQGSRNQPQHF.

V and J are TRBV29-1 and TRBJ2-2; maybe TRBD1 (6 bases). Germline CDR1 SQVTM, CDR2 ANQGSEA. The CDR3 contains 15 residues. The ends were cut back, 5 bases at V and 0 bases at J, with 13 bases in the middle. CDR3 protein: CSVRPGAANTGELFF. CDR3 sequence (DNA): TGCAGCGTTCGCCCAGGGGCGGCGAACACCGGGGAGCTGTTTTTT.